This passage covers 21 T cell receptor beta chains from one sample sequenced in a study of blood T cell repertoires in COVID-19. The data were produced by immunoSEQ multiplex PCR, yet TCRdb's version contains in-frame clones alone and is incomplete. This table has a few hundred thousand clones, roughly 90% appearing once. The specimen was peripheral blood. These receptors all stem from a woman between 55 and 75 years old with COVID-19, enrolled during active disease.

The gene calls are TRBV6-5 and TRBJ1-4, with D perhaps matching TRBD1 (5 bases). The CDR3 extends over 15 amino acids. V was cut by 6 bases and J by 8 bases, with 19 bases left in between. CDR1 is MNHEY and CDR2 is SVGAGI in the germline V gene. The CDR3 nucleotides read TGTGCCAGCAGCCTCCGAATGGGGGGTAGCGAAAAACTGTTTTTT. Encoded protein: CASSLRMGGSEKLFF.

This chain joins TRBV5-1 and TRBJ1-1; 10 bases map to TRBD1. Trimming at V came to 2 bases and at J to 4 bases, leaving 8 bases not matched to a gene. The CDR3 extends over 16 amino acids. Germline V gives CDR1 SGHRS, CDR2 YFSETQ. In DNA form, the CDR3 reads TGCGCCAGCAGCTTATCGATGACAGGGGGCTTCACTGAAGCTTTCTTT. Translated, it gives CASSLSMTGGFTEAFF.

The chain recombines TRBV6-6 with TRBJ2-2; 8 bases line up with TRBD2. V was clipped by 5 bases and J by 4 bases; unmatched bases: 12. The CDR3 contains 17 residues. Germline V gene data show CDR1 as MNHNY and CDR2 as SVGAGI (reference sequence). The DNA of the CDR3 is TGTGCCAGCAGTCTATCCCCGGGACTAGATAGCACCGGGGAGCTGTTTTTT. Translated, it gives CASSLSPGLDSTGELFF.

This clone was observed a single time. V usage is TRBV5-1 and J usage is TRBJ2-1; D remains unclear. The CDR3 runs 13 residues. With 0 bases removed from V and 5 bases from J, the gap between germline ends came to 6 bases. Germline values: CDR1 SGHRS, CDR2 YFSETQ. In DNA, the CDR3 is TGCGCCAGCAGCTTGGAACCTAACAATGAGCAGTTCTTC. This encodes CASSLEPNNEQFF.

The genes are TRBV24-1 and TRBJ1-1; D is ambiguous. Trimming left V 3 bases short and J 3 bases short, with 19 bases between. The germline V gene encodes CDR1 KGHDR and CDR2 SFDVKD. The CDR3 runs to 17 residues. In DNA form, the CDR3 reads TGTGCCACCAGTGATCTTGGGCCCGGGGAAACTGACACTGAAGCTTTCTTT. Protein: CATSDLGPGETDTEAFF.

This clone has just one count. The chain links TRBV5-1 to TRBJ1-1; TRBD1 agrees at 10 bases. Trimming cost V 4 bases and J 3 bases; bases outside gene matches: 6. Per the germline V gene, CDR1 is SGHRS and CDR2 is YFSETQ. The CDR3 consists of 15 residues. The CDR3 spells CASSTWTGGDTEAFF. The CDR3 DNA is TGCGCCAGCAGCACTTGGACAGGGGGGGACACTGAAGCTTTCTTT.

J is TRBJ1-6 and V is TRBV2, with TRBD1 as a possible D gene (6 bases). From germline, CDR1 is SNHLY and CDR2 FYNNEI. The V end was cut by 5 bases, the J end by 10 bases, with 21 bases between. This CDR3 is built from 16 residues. Written as DNA, the CDR3 is TGTGCCAGCAGTAATGCGGACGGGGGGGGCCTGTCACCCCTCCACTTT. Translating gives CASSNADGGGLSPLHF.

The V gene is TRBV3-1 (or the pseudogene TRBV3-2), the J gene TRBJ1-5, with D perhaps matching TRBD1 (6 bases). V gave up 4 bases and J gave up 7 bases, with 17 bases separating them. The CDR3 consists of 15 residues. Germline V gene lookup returns CDR1 LGHDT and CDR2 YNNKEL (reference sequence). The CDR3 reads CASSPRTAFDQPQHF. The DNA for the CDR3 is TGTGCCAGCAGCCCCCGGACAGCTTTCGACCAGCCCCAGCATTTT.

J is TRBJ1-1 and V is TRBV7-2; the match to TRBD1 covers 7 bases. In germline, CDR1 is SGHTA, CDR2 FQGNSA. V was pared by 3 bases and J by 0 bases, with 4 bases of the junction left unmatched. The CDR3 length is 15 residues. The CDR3 bases are TGTGCCAGCAGCTTCACAGGGGACTTGAACACTGAAGCTTTCTTT. It translates to CASSFTGDLNTEAFF.

The rearrangement uses TRBV5-1 and TRBJ1-3, with D unresolved. The CDR3 extends over 16 amino acids. The germline V gene has CDR1 SGHRS and CDR2 YFSETQ. V was shortened by 0 bases and J by 3 bases, with 13 bases between the two germline ends. The chain's CDR3 is CASSLAGSIRGNTIYF. In DNA, the CDR3 is TGCGCCAGCAGCTTGGCCGGTAGTATTCGTGGAAACACCATATATTTT.

This clone was observed once. The chain uses TRBV11-2 and TRBJ1-2; D remains ambiguous. CDR1 SGHAT and CDR2 FQNNGV come from the germline V gene. V gave up 0 bases and J gave up 1 base, with 15 bases separating them. The CDR3 is 17 residues long. CDR3 loop: CASSLEEGTPDNYGYTF. The DNA of the CDR3 is TGTGCCAGCAGCTTAGAAGAGGGAACCCCGGATAACTATGGCTACACCTTC.

The CDR3 sequence is CASSFGQGFGYTF. DNA for the CDR3: TGTGCCAGCAGTTTCGGACAGGGCTTTGGCTACACCTTC. The chain recombines TRBV12-3 or TRBV12-4 with TRBJ1-2; 8 bases are shared with TRBD1. The CDR3 runs 13 residues. J was trimmed by 7 bases and V by 3 bases; bases with no gene match: 4.

The count of this clone is one. The chain is built from TRBV18 and TRBJ1-2; the D gene is possibly TRBD1 (6 bases). The CDR3 covers 13 residues. CDR1 is KGHSH, CDR2 LQKENI, per germline. V was clipped by 3 bases and J by 2 bases, with 7 bases between them. The CDR3 sequence is CASSPTGNYGYTF. CDR3 DNA sequence: TGTGCCAGCTCACCGACAGGAAACTATGGCTACACCTTC.

In this sample, this clone turned up once. This rearrangement joins TRBV9 to TRBJ2-7; 10 bases align to TRBD1. CDR1 and CDR2 from the germline V gene are SGDLS and YYNGEE. Trimming removed 3 bases from V and 5 bases from J; junction bases left unmatched: 8. The CDR3 extends over 15 amino acids. This CDR3 is CASSDRQGAINEQYF. The CDR3 DNA is TGTGCCAGCAGCGACCGACAGGGGGCTATCAACGAGCAGTACTTC.

In this sample, this clone turned up once. This chain links TRBV3-1 (or the pseudogene TRBV3-2) with TRBJ2-3; TRBD2 matches at 13 bases. CDR1 is LGHDT, CDR2 YNNKEL, per germline (reference sequence). The junction had 4 bases not matched to a gene; V was cut back by 0 bases and J by 1 base. This CDR3 contains 18 residues. CDR3 sequence: CASSQDRTSGGRTDTQYF. In nucleotides, the CDR3 is TGTGCCAGCAGCCAAGATAGGACTAGCGGGGGCCGCACAGATACGCAGTATTTT.

The CDR3 reads CASSLVQGASYNEQFF. For the CDR3, the DNA is TGTGCCAGCAGCTTAGTCCAGGGGGCTTCCTACAATGAGCAGTTCTTC. This chain joins TRBV7-2 and TRBJ2-1; 8 nucleotides align to TRBD1. The germline CDR1 and CDR2 sequences are SGHTA and FQGNSA. CDR3 length: 16 residues. With V trimmed by 1 base and J by 1 base, 3 bases remained unmatched.

This chain links TRBV4-1 with TRBJ1-2; no firm D call. This CDR3 has 16 amino acids. Germline assignment: CDR1 MGHRA and CDR2 YSYEKL. Between the trimmed V and J ends, which lost 1 base and 1 base, there was a span of 13 bases. CDR3 coding DNA: TGCGCCAGCAGCCAAGGGCCGGGAGAACTTAACTATGGCTACACCTTC. The encoded protein is CASSQGPGELNYGYTF.

The CDR3 DNA sequence: TGCGCCAGCAGCCACACAGGGGACTCCTACAATGAGCAGTTCTTC. It yields the protein CASSHTGDSYNEQFF. The chain joins TRBV5-1 to TRBJ2-1; 7 positions agree with TRBD1. The CDR3 extends over 15 amino acids. Trimming at V came to 4 bases and at J to 0 bases, leaving 4 bases not matched to a gene. The germline gives CDR1 SGHRS, CDR2 YFSETQ.

A note on this clone: The sample holds other DNA sequences that translate to the same CDR3. The V gene is TRBV5-4, the J gene TRBJ2-2; 8 bases line up with TRBD1. The V gene's germline CDR1 is SGHNT and CDR2 YYREEE (reference sequence). The V gene end was trimmed by 0 bases and the J gene end by 0 bases; junction bases not matched to a gene: 1. The CDR3 is made up of 16 amino acids. CDR3 protein: CASSLAQGANTGELFF. CDR3 nucleotide sequence: TGTGCCAGCAGCTTGGCACAGGGGGCGAACACCGGGGAGCTGTTTTTT.

The gene calls are TRBV4-2 and TRBJ1-5; no firm D call. The germline V gene has CDR1 LGHNA and CDR2 YNFKEQ. CDR3 size: 20 residues. Deletions cut 0 bases from V and 0 bases from J, with 21 bases between. The CDR3 bases are TGTGCCAGCAGCCAAGATTCTGGGAGAAGGGCGGCAGATAGCAATCAGCCCCAGCATTTT. It encodes CASSQDSGRRAADSNQPQHF.

V and J are TRBV6-5 and TRBJ2-3; TRBD2 might be the D (5 bases). Germline assignment: CDR1 MNHEY and CDR2 SVGAGI. This CDR3 spans 14 amino acids. V shed 6 bases and J shed 2 bases, with 12 bases lying between them. Written as DNA, the CDR3 is TGTGCCAGCAGCGACGGGGTATCCACAGATACGCAGTATTTT. Its translation: CASSDGVSTDTQYF.